The next 12 T cell receptor beta chains were all read from a single sample in a study of cytomegalovirus exposure and HLA in healthy donors. 13 Jbeta primers and 60 Vbeta primers were used for the PCR. Here immunoSEQ multiplex PCR was the method, and the copy in TCRdb shows in-frame clones only, minus some. This table has approximately 130,000 clones, 75% to 85% appearing once. Sequenced sample: PBMCs. The receptors stem from a woman between 45 and 60 years old in good health and CMV-seropositive.

This clone came up a few times. The chain has TRBV4-1 and TRBJ2-7; D uncertain. With 1 base removed from V and 7 bases from J, the gap between germline ends came to 5 bases. The CDR3 has 11 residues. CDR1 MGHRA and CDR2 YSYEKL come from the germline V gene. CDR3 sequence (DNA): TGCGCCAGCAGCCAAGGTCGGGAGCAGTACTTC. Residues: CASSQGREQYF.

The genes are TRBV5-4 and TRBJ2-5; 7 bases match TRBD1. This CDR3 contains 15 residues. V shed 0 bases and J 5 bases; nucleotides not matched to a gene: 7. Germline V CDR1 and CDR2: SGHNT, YYREEE (reference sequence). This CDR3 is CASSLEGASRETQYF. In DNA, the CDR3 is TGTGCCAGCAGCTTGGAGGGGGCCAGTAGGGAGACCCAGTACTTC.

The rearrangement uses TRBV27 and TRBJ2-1; TRBD2 aligns across 8 bases. This CDR3 spans 13 amino acids. Per the germline V gene, CDR1 is MNHEY and CDR2 is SMNVEV (reference sequence). Trimming cost V 10 bases and J 4 bases; bases outside gene matches: 6. CDR3 region: CATGGDGYNEQFF. The CDR3 nucleotides read TGTGCCACCGGGGGGGACGGTTACAATGAGCAGTTCTTC.

The rearrangement joins TRBV6-5 to TRBJ1-1; the match to TRBD1 covers 7 bases. There are 13 residues in the CDR3. Germline V lookup: CDR1 MNHEY, CDR2 SVGAGI. V shed 4 bases, J shed 8 bases, and the junction held 7 bases outside the gene matches. In DNA form, the CDR3 reads TGTGCCAGCAGTTCCGACAGGGATGGGGAAGCTTTCTTT. This translates into CASSSDRDGEAFF.

The chain is built from TRBV7-9 and TRBJ1-4; D is possibly TRBD1 (6 bases). Germline lookup yields CDR1 SEHNR and CDR2 FQNEAQ (reference sequence). The CDR3 is 15 residues long. V lost 2 bases, J lost 8 bases, and 15 bases lay in between. The CDR3 DNA reads TGTGCCAGCAGCTTAATGGGACAATTGGACGAAAAACTGTTTTTT. It translates to CASSLMGQLDEKLFF.

This clone was found once. V usage is TRBV30 and J usage is TRBJ2-5; D ambiguous. The length of the CDR3 is 11 residues. The germline V gene encodes CDR1 GTSNPN and CDR2 SVGIG (reference sequence). V was pared by 2 bases and J by 2 bases, with 3 bases between. The CDR3 nucleotides read TGTGCCTGGAGTATACAAGAGACCCAGTACTTC. It codes for CAWSIQETQYF.

This chain connects TRBV7-6 to TRBJ1-4; 7 nucleotides agree with TRBD1. This CDR3 is built from 16 residues. The germline gives CDR1 SGHVS, CDR2 FNYEAQ. The V gene end was trimmed by 0 bases and the J gene end by 5 bases; junction bases not matched to a gene: 6. As DNA, the CDR3 is TGTGCCAGCAGCTTAGCGCAGACAGGGAAGAATGAAAAACTGTTTTTT. This sequence encodes CASSLAQTGKNEKLFF. The complete variable domain, with remaining parts taken from reference TRBV7-6 and TRBJ1-4, reads GAGVSQSPRYKVTKRGQDVALRCDPISGHVSLYWYRQALGQGPEFLTYFNYEAQQDKSGLPNDRFSAERPEGSISTLTIQRTEQRDSAMYRCASSLAQTGKNEKLFFGSGTQLSVL.

The CDR3 region has the DNA TGCGCCAGCAGCCGCTACGGGTCGCCGTGGCAGTTCTTC. It translates to CASSRYGSPWQFF. The V call is TRBV4-3, the J call TRBJ2-1; no clear D. Between the trimmed V and J ends, which lost 4 bases and 12 bases, there was a span of 16 bases. Germline V gives CDR1 LGHNA, CDR2 YSLEER. The CDR3 has 13 amino acids.

The V and J genes are TRBV7-3 and TRBJ2-1, with 7 bases lining up with TRBD1. This CDR3 has 14 residues. The germline V gene has CDR1 SGHTA and CDR2 FQGTGA. V shed 3 bases and J 3 bases; nucleotides not matched to a gene: 2. The CDR3 nucleotides read TGTGCCAGCAGCTTGAGACAGGGCTACAATGAGCAGTTCTTC. Amino acids: CASSLRQGYNEQFF.

The CDR3, as DNA: TGTGCCAGCAGTTCGGGACAGGGGACCCCCTACGAGCAGTACTTC. It specifies CASSSGQGTPYEQYF. J is TRBJ2-7 and V is TRBV28; TRBD1 aligns across 10 bases. The germline CDR1 and CDR2 sequences are MDHEN and SYDVKM. CDR3 size: 15 residues. V lost 4 bases, J lost 2 bases, and 5 bases stayed unmatched. Full variable domain (rest looked up from reference TRBV28 and TRBJ2-7): DVKVTQSSRYLVKRTGEKVFLECVQDMDHENMFWYRQDPGLGLRLIYFSYDVKMKEKGDIPEGYSVSREKKERFSLILESASTNQTSMYLCASSSGQGTPYEQYFGPGTRLTVT.

The chain links TRBV18 to TRBJ1-2, with 8 bases fitting TRBD1. The CDR3 loop spans 13 amino acids. The V segment lost 10 bases and the J segment 3 bases; nucleotides outside the gene matches: 7. Germline V gives CDR1 KGHSH, CDR2 LQKENI. The DNA for the CDR3 is TGTGCCACTGTGGACAGGGATCACTATGGCTACACCTTC. This sequence encodes CATVDRDHYGYTF.

The chain carries TRBV4-1 and TRBJ2-3; tentatively, D is TRBD1 (6 bases). CDR1 and CDR2 from the germline V gene are MGHRA and YSYEKL. The CDR3 loop spans 15 amino acids. Trimming shortened V by 1 base and J by 4 bases, and 12 bases separated the two germline ends. For the CDR3, the DNA is TGCGCCAGCAGCCAAGGAGCCAGGGGCCCAGATACGCAGTATTTT. This translates into CASSQGARGPDTQYF.